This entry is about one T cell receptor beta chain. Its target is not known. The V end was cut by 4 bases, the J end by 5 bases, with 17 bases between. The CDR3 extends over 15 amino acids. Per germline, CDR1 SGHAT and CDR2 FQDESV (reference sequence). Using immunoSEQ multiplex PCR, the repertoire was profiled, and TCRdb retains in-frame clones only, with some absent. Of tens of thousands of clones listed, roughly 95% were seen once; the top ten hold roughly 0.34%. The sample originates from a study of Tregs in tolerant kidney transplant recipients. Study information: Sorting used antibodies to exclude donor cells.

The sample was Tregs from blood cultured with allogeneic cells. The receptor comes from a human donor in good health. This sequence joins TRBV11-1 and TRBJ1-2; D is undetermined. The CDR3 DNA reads TGTGCCAGCAGCTCCGGGCCGAGGAACTCTTATGGCTACACCTTC. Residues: CASSSGPRNSYGYTF.